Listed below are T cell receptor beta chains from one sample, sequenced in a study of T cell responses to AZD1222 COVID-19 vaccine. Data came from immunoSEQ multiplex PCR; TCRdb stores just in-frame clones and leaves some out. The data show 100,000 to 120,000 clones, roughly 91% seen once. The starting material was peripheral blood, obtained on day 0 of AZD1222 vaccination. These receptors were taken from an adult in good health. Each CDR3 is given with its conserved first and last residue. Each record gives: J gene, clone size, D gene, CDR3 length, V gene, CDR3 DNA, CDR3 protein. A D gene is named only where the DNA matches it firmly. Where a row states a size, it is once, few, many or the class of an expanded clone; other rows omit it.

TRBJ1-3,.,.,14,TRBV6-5,TGTGCCAGCAGTTACGAGGGTTTTGGAAACACCATATATTTT,CASSYEGFGNTIYF
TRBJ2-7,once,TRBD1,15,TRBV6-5,TGTGCCAGCAGGTATGGGACAGGGCCCTCCTGGGAGCAGTACTTC,CASRYGTGPSWEQYF
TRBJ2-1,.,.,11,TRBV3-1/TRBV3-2,TGTGCCAGCAGCCAAGAGAGGGCCGCGTTCTTC,CASSQERAAFF
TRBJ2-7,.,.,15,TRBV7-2,TGTGCCAGCAGCTTAGTCCCCGACACAGCCTACGAGCAGTACTTC,CASSLVPDTAYEQYF
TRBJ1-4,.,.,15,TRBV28,TGTGCCAGCAGTTCGGTTAGGCAGGGAGGGGAAAAACTGTTTTTT,CASSSVRQGGEKLFF
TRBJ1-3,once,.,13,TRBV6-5,TGTGCCAGCAGTTACAATTACGGAAACACCATATATTTT,CASSYNYGNTIYF
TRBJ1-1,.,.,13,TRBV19,TGTGCCAGTAGTATAGAAGGGGTTTCTGAAGCTTTCTTT,CASSIEGVSEAFF
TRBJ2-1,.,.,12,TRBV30,TGTGCCTGGAGTGCCTCTAGCTCTGAGCAGTTCTTC,CAWSASSSEQFF
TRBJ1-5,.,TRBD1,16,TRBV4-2,TGTGCCAGCAGCCAAGAAGGTCGGACAGGGACGCAGCCCCAGCATTTT,CASSQEGRTGTQPQHF
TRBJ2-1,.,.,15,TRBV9,TGTGCCAGCAGCGCTAGTCCAGGCACCTACAATGAGCAGTTCTTC,CASSASPGTYNEQFF
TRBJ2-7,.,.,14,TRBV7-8,TGTGCCAGCAGCTCTAGGAGGTTCTCCTACGAGCAGTACTTC,CASSSRRFSYEQYF
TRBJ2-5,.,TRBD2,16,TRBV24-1,TGTGCCACCAGTGATCCCACTAGCGGGGAACAAGAGACCCAGTACTTC,CATSDPTSGEQETQYF
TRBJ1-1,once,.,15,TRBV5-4,TGTGCCAGCAGCTTTGGGGGGGTCAAAATCCATGAAGCTTTCTTT,CASSFGGVKIHEAFF
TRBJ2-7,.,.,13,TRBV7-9,TGTGCCAGCAGCTCCATCCGGCGTCACGAGCAGTACTTC,CASSSIRRHEQYF
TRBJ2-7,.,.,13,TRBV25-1,TGTGCCAGCAGTTTGGCCGGGGCCTACGAGCAGTACTTC,CASSLAGAYEQYF
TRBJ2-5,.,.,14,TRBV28,TGTGCCAGCAGTCCAGAAGGGGTTCGGGAGACCCAGTACTTC,CASSPEGVRETQYF
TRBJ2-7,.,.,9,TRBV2,TGTGCCAGCGGGACCGAGCAGTACTTC,CASGTEQYF
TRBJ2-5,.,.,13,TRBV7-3,TGTGCCAGCAGCTTCCAGGGCCGAGAGACCCAGTACTTC,CASSFQGRETQYF
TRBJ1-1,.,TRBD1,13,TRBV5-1,TGCGCCAGCAGCCCAGGGGGGACCACTGAAGCTTTCTTT,CASSPGGTTEAFF
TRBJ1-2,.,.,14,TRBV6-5,TGTGCCAGCAGGCAACAAGGGGGACTATATGGCTACACCTTC,CASRQQGGLYGYTF
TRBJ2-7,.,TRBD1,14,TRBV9,TGTGCCAGCAGCGTGGGGACAGGGGTAGACGAGCAGTACTTC,CASSVGTGVDEQYF
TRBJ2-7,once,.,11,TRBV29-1,TGCAGCGTACCTGGGGCCTACGAGCAGTACTTC,CSVPGAYEQYF
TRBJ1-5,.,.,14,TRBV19,TGTGCCAGTAGTACCCCACCTAGCAATCAGCCCCAGCATTTT,CASSTPPSNQPQHF
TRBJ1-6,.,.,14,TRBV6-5,TGTGCCAGCAGTTCCACAGGGTCGGGTTCACCCCTCCACTTT,CASSSTGSGSPLHF
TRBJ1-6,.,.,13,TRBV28,TGTGCCAGCAGTTTCCCATATAATTCACCCCTCCACTTT,CASSFPYNSPLHF
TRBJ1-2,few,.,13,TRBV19,TGTGCCAGTACCCTCGGGAGTAACTATGGCTACACCTTC,CASTLGSNYGYTF
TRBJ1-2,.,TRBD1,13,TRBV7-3,TGTGCCAGCAGCTCCCGGACAGGCGATGGCTACACCTTC,CASSSRTGDGYTF
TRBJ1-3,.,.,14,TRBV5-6,TGTGCCAGCGCGAGTACGGGGGCGGGTAACACCATATATTTT,CASASTGAGNTIYF
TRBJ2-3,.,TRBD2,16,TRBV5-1,TGCGCCAGCAGCTTGGAAGCGGGAGGTACATCGGATACGCAGTATTTT,CASSLEAGGTSDTQYF
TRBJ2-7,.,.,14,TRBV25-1,TGTGCCAGCAGTGATTCGAGCTACTCCTACGAGCAGTACTTC,CASSDSSYSYEQYF
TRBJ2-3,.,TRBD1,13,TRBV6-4,TGTGCCAGCAGAAGACAGGGGGAAGATACGCAGTATTTT,CASRRQGEDTQYF
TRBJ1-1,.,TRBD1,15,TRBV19,TGTGCCAGTAGTCGACGGACAGGGGGCGCAGCTGAAGCTTTCTTT,CASSRRTGGAAEAFF
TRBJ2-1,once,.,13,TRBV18,TGTGCCAGCTCACCACCAGGAGCGGGTGAGCAGTTCTTC,CASSPPGAGEQFF
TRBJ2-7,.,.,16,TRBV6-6,TGTGCCAGCAGTCGAGTGGCAACGGGGCCTGATTACGAGCAGTACTTC,CASSRVATGPDYEQYF
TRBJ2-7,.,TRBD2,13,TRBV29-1,TGCAGCGGTCGACTAGCGGGAGTTGGTGAGCAGTACTTC,CSGRLAGVGEQYF
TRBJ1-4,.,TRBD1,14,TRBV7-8,TGTGCCAGCAGCCCCGGACAGGGTTATGAAAAACTGTTTTTT,CASSPGQGYEKLFF
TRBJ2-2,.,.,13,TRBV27,TGTGCCAGCAGCCGGGGAGGCACCGGGGAGCTGTTTTTT,CASSRGGTGELFF
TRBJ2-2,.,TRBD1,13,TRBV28,TGTGCCAGCACCCCAGGGGGCGCCGGGGAGCTGTTTTTT,CASTPGGAGELFF
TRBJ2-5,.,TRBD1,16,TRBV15,TGTGCCACCAGCAGAGCGGGCGCAGGGGGCTTAGAGACCCAGTACTTC,CATSRAGAGGLETQYF